What follows are 31 T cell receptor beta chains derived from one specimen sequenced in a study of T cell responses to AZD1222 COVID-19 vaccine. Profiled with immunoSEQ multiplex PCR; TCRdb holds only in-frame clones, not every one. The sample lists about 140,000 clones; roughly 89% were seen once. The sequencing used peripheral blood, collected 28 days after the second dose of the MenACWY control vaccine. The receptors here all came from an adult who received the MenACWY meningococcal vaccine as a control.

V and J are TRBV4-3 and TRBJ2-1; D might be TRBD1 (5 bases). The length of the CDR3 is 16 residues. Trimming left V 0 bases short and J 3 bases short, with 12 bases between. Germline V gene sequence: CDR1 LGHNA, CDR2 YSLEER. CDR3 amino acids: CASSQDPRRGYNEQFF. The CDR3 DNA sequence: TGCGCCAGCAGCCAAGATCCCCGAAGGGGCTACAATGAGCAGTTCTTC.

The CDR3 here is CASSPSGQGSNQPQHF. The CDR3, as DNA: TGTGCCAGCAGCCCATCCGGCCAGGGGTCCAATCAGCCCCAGCATTTT. The chain has TRBV7-9 and TRBJ1-5; perhaps TRBD1 as D (6 bases). Per germline, CDR1 SEHNR and CDR2 FQNEAQ (reference sequence). Trimming cost V 5 bases and J 3 bases, with 17 bases left between them. The CDR3 is 16 residues long.

The rearrangement links TRBV28 to TRBJ1-5, with TRBD1 matching 8 bases. In germline, CDR1 is MDHEN, CDR2 SYDVKM. The CDR3 has 14 residues. The ends lost 5 bases at V and 5 bases at J; junction bases unmatched: 5. The CDR3 here is CASSEDRGHQPQHF. Here the CDR3 DNA reads TGTGCCAGCAGTGAAGACAGGGGTCATCAGCCCCAGCATTTT.

V is TRBV12-3 or TRBV12-4 and J is TRBJ1-1; D is unclear. V lost 3 bases to trimming and J lost 7 bases, with 6 bases between them. This CDR3 spans 11 amino acids. The CDR3 region has the DNA TGTGCCAGCAGTTTTTATGGTGAAGCTTTCTTT. It codes for CASSFYGEAFF.

This clone was found once. One junction end does not reproduce the germline sequence, and a read error may be involved. V usage is TRBV27 and J usage is TRBJ1-6, with D unclear. Germline loops: CDR1 MNHEY, CDR2 SMNVEV (reference sequence). CDR3 size: 18 residues. CDR3 loop: CASSLLASASSYNSPLHF. CDR3 bases: TGTGCCAGCAGCTTATTAGCGTCCGCGAGCTCCTATAATTCACCCCTCCACTTT.

The gene calls are TRBV6-2 or TRBV6-3 and TRBJ2-7; no reliable D call. V lost 5 bases and J 6 bases, leaving 8 bases between the germline ends. Germline CDR1 is MNHEY and CDR2 is SVGEGT. The CDR3 runs 11 residues. CDR3 in amino acids: CASSQGREQYF. The CDR3 DNA reads as TGTGCCAGCAGTCAAGGCCGCGAGCAGTACTTC.

This clone was detected only once. The gene calls are TRBV12-5 and TRBJ2-1, with 8 bases fitting TRBD2. The V gene end was trimmed by 2 bases and the J gene end by 5 bases; junction bases not matched to a gene: 5. In germline, CDR1 is LGHNT, CDR2 FRNRAP. The CDR3 contains 15 residues. The CDR3 here is CASGLFVSGNNEQFF. DNA for the CDR3: TGTGCTAGTGGTTTGTTCGTTAGCGGGAACAATGAGCAGTTCTTC.

V and J are TRBV18 and TRBJ2-7, with 8 bases that match TRBD1. This CDR3 spans 12 amino acids. Losses at the gene ends were 2 bases for V and 6 bases for J; bases not matched to a gene: 0. CDR1 is KGHSH and CDR2 is LQKENI in the germline V gene. This CDR3 is CASSPDRGEQYF. The CDR3, as DNA: TGTGCCAGCTCACCAGACAGGGGCGAGCAGTACTTC.

CDR3 sequence (DNA): TGTGCCAGCAGCGCGCCCGGGGTCTTGGCTTTCTTT. Translated, it gives CASSAPGVLAFF. The rearrangement joins TRBV7-9 to TRBJ1-1, with D unresolved. V was cut by 5 bases and J by 11 bases, with 15 bases left in between. The CDR3 length is 12 residues. Germline V CDR1 and CDR2: SEHNR, FQNEAQ (reference sequence). The full variable domain, its missing parts supplied by reference TRBV7-9 and TRBJ1-1, is DTGVSQNPRHKITKRGQNVTFRCDPISEHNRLYWYRQTLGQGPEFLTYFQNEAQLEKSRLLSDRFSAERPKGSFSTLEIQRTEQGDSAMYLCASSAPGVLAFFGQGTRLTVV.

The chain links TRBV6-5 to TRBJ2-2; perhaps TRBD1 as D (5 bases). The V end lost 5 bases, the J end lost 4 bases, and 8 bases lay between the germline ends. The CDR3 is made up of 13 amino acids. In germline, CDR1 is MNHEY, CDR2 SVGAGI. CDR3 sequence: CASSQGLTGELFF. In DNA, the CDR3 is TGTGCCAGCAGTCAGGGCCTCACCGGGGAGCTGTTTTTT.

The chain recombines TRBV18 with TRBJ2-3; 12 bases are a match to TRBD1. The CDR3 contains 17 residues. V gave up 1 base and J gave up 3 bases; unmatched junction bases: 5. Per germline, CDR1 KGHSH and CDR2 LQKENI. The CDR3 here is CASSPLMGQGATDTQYF. The DNA for the CDR3 is TGTGCCAGCTCACCACTTATGGGACAGGGGGCAACAGATACGCAGTATTTT.

J is TRBJ1-1 and V is TRBV29-1; D uncertain. Germline V gene lookup returns CDR1 SQVTM and CDR2 ANQGSEA. This CDR3 comprises 13 residues. Trimming stripped 1 base from V and 0 bases from J, with 6 bases between. CDR3: CSVEVSLNTEAFF. The CDR3, as DNA: TGCAGCGTTGAAGTGTCCCTGAACACTGAAGCTTTCTTT.

The chain has TRBV15 and TRBJ2-3; D is unresolved. V lost 8 bases and J lost 5, with 8 bases in between. Germline CDR1 is LNHNV and CDR2 is YYDKDF (reference sequence). The length of the CDR3 is 11 residues. This chain's CDR3 is CATLKLDTQYF. The CDR3 DNA sequence: TGTGCCACCCTCAAATTAGATACGCAGTATTTT.

This clone was recorded only once. The chain recombines TRBV5-1 with TRBJ1-1; 8 bases fit TRBD1. CDR1 and CDR2 (germline): SGHRS, YFSETQ. Trimming removed 4 bases from V and 1 base from J; junction bases left unmatched: 6. The CDR3 is 15 amino acids. The CDR3 sequence: CASSPRQGPNTEAFF. CDR3 in DNA: TGCGCCAGCAGCCCAAGACAGGGGCCGAACACTGAAGCTTTCTTT.

The CDR3 here is CASSMKGGTGELFF. The CDR3 bases are TGTGCCAGTAGTATGAAGGGCGGCACCGGGGAGCTGTTTTTT. The J gene is TRBJ2-2, the V gene TRBV19; unclear D gene. From germline, CDR1 is LNHDA and CDR2 SQIVND (reference sequence). This CDR3 has 14 residues. Trimming stripped 3 bases from V and 4 bases from J, with 9 bases between.

The genes are TRBV12-5 and TRBJ1-1; D call uncertain. The V end lost 1 base, the J end lost 10 bases, and 1 base lay between the germline ends. Germline V gene lookup returns CDR1 LGHNT and CDR2 FRNRAP. This CDR3 spans 9 amino acids. This CDR3 reads CASGLGAFF. The CDR3 DNA reads TGTGCTAGTGGTTTGGGAGCTTTCTTT.

The genes are TRBV29-1 and TRBJ1-1; TRBD1 agrees at 7 bases. This CDR3 contains 10 residues. V dropped 5 bases and J dropped 10; count of bases not matched to a gene: 4. From germline, CDR1 is SQVTM and CDR2 ANQGSEA. DNA of the CDR3: TGCAGCGTTAGGACAGGCGGAGCTTTCTTT. Protein product: CSVRTGGAFF.

The CDR3 DNA follows: TGTGCCAGTAGTATCGTTGGGGCCGGGACAGTTTTTGTATCCGGGGAGCTGTTTTTT. Amino acid sequence: CASSIVGAGTVFVSGELFF. The J gene is TRBJ2-2, the V gene TRBV19, with 7 bases aligning to TRBD1. The germline V gene has CDR1 LNHDA and CDR2 SQIVND (reference sequence). This CDR3 comprises 19 residues. V lost 3 bases and J lost 6; bases outside the gene matches: 19.

The chain combines TRBV24-1 with TRBJ1-2; D gene ambiguous. The V gene's germline CDR1 is KGHDR and CDR2 SFDVKD. The ends were cut back, 2 bases at V and 0 bases at J, with 18 bases in the middle. CDR3 size: 18 residues. In DNA, the CDR3 is TGTGCCACCAGTGATTCGAGAGGCAACGCTATAGCTAACTATGGCTACACCTTC. Its protein is CATSDSRGNAIANYGYTF.

This chain links TRBV25-1 with TRBJ1-4; a possible D gene is TRBD1 (6 bases). Deletions cut 6 bases from V and 6 bases from J, with 11 bases between. Germline CDR1 MGHDK, CDR2 SYGVNS. The CDR3 runs to 13 residues. The CDR3 is CASREQGYEKLFF. CDR3 DNA: TGTGCCAGCAGAGAACAGGGCTATGAAAAACTGTTTTTT.

The rearrangement uses TRBV2 and TRBJ1-1; D gene uncertain. Between the trimmed V and J ends, which lost 6 bases and 1 base, there was a span of 9 bases. Germline CDR1 reads SNHLY; CDR2 reads FYNNEI. This CDR3 comprises 13 residues. Here the CDR3 DNA reads TGTGCCAGCAGGAGGGAATGGAACACTGAAGCTTTCTTT. Residues: CASRREWNTEAFF.

The CDR3 spells CASSIAGQHDQPQHF. The CDR3 DNA sequence: TGTGCCAGTAGTATCGCGGGACAGCACGATCAGCCCCAGCATTTT. The V call is TRBV19, the J call TRBJ1-5, with 7 bases that match TRBD1. The CDR3 totals 15 residues. Germline CDR1 LNHDA, CDR2 SQIVND (reference sequence). The J segment lost 5 bases and the V segment lost 3 bases, leaving 7 bases of the junction unmatched.

V gene TRBV24-1 combines with J gene TRBJ1-2, with D unclear. Trimming pared 7 bases from V and 4 bases from J, leaving 9 bases between. The germline V gene encodes CDR1 KGHDR and CDR2 SFDVKD. CDR3 length: 12 residues. The CDR3 protein is CATSSRGYGYTF. DNA of the CDR3: TGTGCCACCAGCTCGCGGGGCTATGGCTACACCTTC.

This chain joins TRBV3-1 (or the pseudogene TRBV3-2) and TRBJ1-3; D is perhaps TRBD1 (5 bases). The V gene lost 2 bases and the J gene lost 4 bases, with 9 bases spanning the gap. The germline CDR1 and CDR2 sequences are LGHDT and YNNKEL (reference sequence). The CDR3 is made up of 14 amino acids. CDR3 protein: CASSQQGTGNTIYF. The DNA for the CDR3 is TGTGCCAGCAGCCAACAGGGTACCGGAAACACCATATATTTT.

The chain uses TRBV5-1 and TRBJ2-7; D remains unclear. The CDR3 runs to 15 residues. Trimming took 4 bases from V and 2 from J, leaving 16 bases between them. Germline V lookup: CDR1 SGHRS, CDR2 YFSETQ. The CDR3 region has the DNA TGCGCCAGCAGCGTGGGGTCCTTAGGTCCCTACGAGCAGTACTTC. As protein: CASSVGSLGPYEQYF.

This clone came up once. This chain uses TRBV28 with TRBJ1-4; a possible D gene is TRBD1 (6 bases). Trimming cost V 5 bases and J 14 bases, with 21 bases left between them. Germline V gene lookup returns CDR1 MDHEN and CDR2 SYDVKM. The CDR3 contains 14 residues. CDR3 coding DNA: TGTGCCAGCAGTAATAGGGGGGGCCCGGTTGGTCTGTTTTTT. This codes for CASSNRGGPVGLFF.

The V gene is TRBV7-6, the J gene TRBJ2-5; no clear D gene. This CDR3 comprises 13 residues. V was trimmed by 1 base and J by 3 bases, leaving 6 bases between them. Germline loops: CDR1 SGHVS, CDR2 FNYEAQ. CDR3 region: CASSLGQKETQYF. For the CDR3, the DNA is TGTGCCAGCAGCTTAGGGCAGAAAGAGACCCAGTACTTC.

The chain recombines TRBV15 with TRBJ2-1; the match to TRBD2 covers 11 bases. This CDR3 is built from 14 residues. Germline CDR1 LNHNV, CDR2 YYDKDF (reference sequence). V was pared by 3 bases and J by 14 bases, with 9 bases of the junction left unmatched. CDR3 sequence (DNA): TGTGCCACCAGCAGTGGGACTAGCGGAGGCGGGGAGTTCTTC. It specifies CATSSGTSGGGEFF. The variable domain in full, completed from reference TRBV15 and TRBJ2-1, reads DAMVIQNPRYQVTQFGKPVTLSCSQTLNHNVMYWYQQKSSQAPKLLFHYYDKDFNNEADTPDNFQSRRPNTSFCFLDIRSPGLGDTAMYLCATSSGTSGGGEFFGPGTRLTVL.

The table lists this clone with a few counts. The chain has TRBV7-2 and TRBJ1-5, with 7 bases identical to TRBD1. The CDR3 covers 16 residues. J gave up 0 bases and V 1 base, and 3 bases lay outside the gene matches. Germline V gene lookup returns CDR1 SGHTA and CDR2 FQGNSA. The CDR3 DNA sequence: TGTGCCAGCAGCTTAGAGGGACAGAATAGCAATCAGCCCCAGCATTTT. Translated, it gives CASSLEGQNSNQPQHF.

The chain uses TRBV7-9 and TRBJ2-5; 7 nucleotides line up with TRBD1. This CDR3 region has 12 residues. J was trimmed by 4 bases and V by 8 bases; bases with no gene match: 4. The V gene's germline CDR1 is SEHNR and CDR2 FQNEAQ (reference sequence). The CDR3 bases are TGTGCCAGCTGTACAGGGGCAGAGACCCAGTACTTC. Its protein product is CASCTGAETQYF.

V usage is TRBV5-1 and J usage is TRBJ2-7, with 9 bases aligning to TRBD1. The CDR3 runs to 17 residues. Germline V gene data show CDR1 as SGHRS and CDR2 as YFSETQ. J was trimmed by 0 bases and V by 4 bases; bases with no gene match: 11. DNA of the CDR3: TGCGCCAGCAGCCCTGAGCCTCGACAGGGGGGCTCCTACGAGCAGTACTTC. It specifies CASSPEPRQGGSYEQYF.